The present TCR beta chain was sequenced within a study of T cell changes during pregnancy in multiple sclerosis. The germline V gene encodes CDR1 SGDLS and CDR2 YYNGEE. The CDR3 sequence is 15 residues long. V trimming: 3 bases; J trimming: 7 bases; junction bases outside the gene matches: 7. Clones were read by immunoSEQ multiplex PCR, and TCRdb kept only the in-frame ones, dropping some. The data show roughly 44,000 clones, about 88% seen once. A remark on this clone: A much bigger clone sits one base away, suggesting this may be a read error. In the same sample, other DNA sequences code for this CDR3.

Sequenced here: CD8+ T cells from peripheral blood mononuclear cells, sampled after pregnancy. This TCR was sampled from a female donor in good health, enrolled as a control in a pregnancy study. V and J are TRBV9 and TRBJ2-1, with TRBD2 matching 10 bases. The CDR3 protein is CASSASGGAGNEQFF. DNA of the CDR3: TGTGCCAGCAGCGCCAGCGGGGGGGCCGGTAATGAGCAGTTCTTC.